The following is a T cell receptor (delta chain) sequence with its context. TCRdb processed the reads again with the CATT caller. The table lists more than 14,000 delta-chain clones, 7.3% of them singletons, with about a fifth in the top ten. The record originates from a study of gamma-delta chains in newborns, infants, children. On the study more broadly: Microbial exposure reportedly drives polyclonal innate γδ T cell expansion after birth.

The germline V gene has CDR1 GEAIGNYY and CDR2 EKD. V shed 2 bases, J shed 1 base, and the junction held 8 bases outside the gene matches. CDR3 length: 19 residues. The sample taken for sequencing was blood. This chain uses TRDV2 with TRDJ3, with 9 bases aligning to TRDD3. The sequence was obtained from a child who was a newborn, infant or young child, either healthy, febrile or measles-vaccinated (not recorded which). CDR3 coding DNA: TGTGCCTGTGACAAATTTTTTACTGGGGGATCCTGGGACACCCGACAGATGTTTTTC. This sequence encodes CACDKFFTGGSWDTRQMFF.